The 29 T cell receptor beta chains below were found in one sample sequenced in a study of cytomegalovirus exposure and HLA in healthy donors. In the PCR, 60 Vbeta and 13 Jbeta primers were used. Some clones are missing from TCRdb's copy, which holds only in-frame ones; the method was immunoSEQ multiplex PCR. Altogether more than 150,000 clones are present, about three quarters being singletons, with the ten largest covering approximately 1.5%. The sample comprised PBMCs. The receptors originated from a man aged 18 to 29 in good health and CMV-seronegative.

V is TRBV7-3 and J is TRBJ2-4, with D possibly being TRBD1 (5 bases). Germline CDR1 is SGHTA and CDR2 is FQGTGA. V was cut by 2 bases and J by 10 bases, with 15 bases left in between. The CDR3 consists of 14 residues. The CDR3, as DNA: TGTGCCAGCAGCTTATTGCCGGGCTCAGGGATTCAGTACTTC. Its protein is CASSLLPGSGIQYF.

The table lists this clone with a few counts. V and J are TRBV6-5 and TRBJ1-1; 9 bases agree with TRBD1. V shed 6 bases and J 7 bases; nucleotides not matched to a gene: 9. The CDR3 is 14 residues long. Germline values: CDR1 MNHEY, CDR2 SVGAGI. Here the CDR3 reads CASRQQGASDEAFF. The CDR3 DNA reads TGTGCCAGCAGGCAACAGGGGGCTAGTGATGAAGCTTTCTTT.

The chain combines TRBV11-2 with TRBJ2-4; D might be TRBD1 (6 bases). V lost 8 bases and J 0 bases, leaving 8 bases between the germline ends. The germline V gene encodes CDR1 SGHAT and CDR2 FQNNGV. This CDR3 has 13 residues. The DNA of the CDR3 is TGTGCCAGCGGGGGCGTAGCCAAAAACATTCAGTACTTC. Its protein is CASGGVAKNIQYF.

The CDR3 region has the DNA TGTGCCAGCAGCTTAGCGGGGGCGCCCCACGGGCAGTACTTC. It encodes CASSLAGAPHGQYF. The chain has TRBV7-9 and TRBJ2-7; tentatively, D is TRBD1 (6 bases). The CDR3 is 14 amino acids. The germline gives CDR1 SEHNR, CDR2 FQNEAQ (reference sequence). The ends were cut back, 0 bases at V and 9 bases at J, with 15 bases in the middle.

This chain links TRBV10-3 with TRBJ2-7; 14 bases are a match to TRBD2. The CDR3 loop spans 15 amino acids. Germline V gene data show CDR1 as ENHRY and CDR2 as SYGVKD. With V trimmed by 4 bases and J by 6 bases, 5 bases remained unmatched. Here the CDR3 DNA reads TGTGCCATCAGTGGGGGACTAGCGGGAGTAGGCGAGCAGTACTTC. As protein: CAISGGLAGVGEQYF.

The chain carries TRBV9 and TRBJ1-5; tentative D call: TRBD1 (6 bases). From germline, CDR1 is SGDLS and CDR2 YYNGEE. V lost 2 bases and J 7 bases, leaving 16 bases between the germline ends. The CDR3 totals 15 residues. The CDR3 region is CASSVGGLGGQPQHF. DNA of the CDR3: TGTGCCAGCAGCGTGGGGGGGCTGGGCGGGCAGCCCCAGCATTTT.

The chain couples TRBV4-3 to TRBJ1-2; TRBD1 agrees at 9 bases. CDR3 length: 15 amino acids. CDR1 is LGHNA, CDR2 YSLEER, per germline. V gave up 4 bases and J gave up 7 bases; unmatched junction bases: 10. CDR3 bases: TGCGCCAGCAGCCGAGCCGGGACAGGGAGTTCTGGCTACACCTTC. Amino acids: CASSRAGTGSSGYTF.

The CDR3: CARGARLETQYF. CDR3 in DNA: TGTGCCAGGGGAGCCCGTTTGGAGACCCAGTACTTC. V is TRBV2 and J is TRBJ2-5; the D gene is possibly TRBD2 (5 bases). The CDR3 consists of 12 residues. Germline loops: CDR1 SNHLY, CDR2 FYNNEI. Trimming pared 9 bases from V and 5 bases from J, leaving 13 bases between.

The count of this clone is one. The CDR3 nucleotides read TGTGCCAGCAGCTCGAACTGGAACACCGGGGAGCTGTTTTTT. Translated, it gives CASSSNWNTGELFF. This chain joins TRBV7-2 and TRBJ2-2; D remains ambiguous. There are 14 residues in the CDR3. Between the trimmed V and J ends, which lost 4 bases and 1 base, there was a span of 7 bases. Germline assignment: CDR1 SGHTA and CDR2 FQGNSA.

The chain recombines TRBV10-3 with TRBJ1-3, with 7 bases matching TRBD1. The CDR3 consists of 13 residues. V trimming: 7 bases; J trimming: 7 bases; junction bases outside the gene matches: 7. CDR1 ENHRY and CDR2 SYGVKD come from the germline V gene. The CDR3 nucleotides read TGTGCCATCACCAGGGACAGTCGGAACACCATATATTTT. The encoded protein is CAITRDSRNTIYF.

This clone was seen a few times. The chain combines TRBV21-1 with TRBJ1-5. TRBV21-1 is a listed pseudogene. The length of the CDR3 is 18 residues. CDR3: CASSKVRGTRLLDQPQHF. The CDR3 DNA is TGTGCCAGCAGCAAAGTACGTGGAACAAGACTCCTAGATCAGCCCCAGCATTTT.

This clone turned up a few times. The chain joins TRBV25-1 to TRBJ1-1; D is undetermined. V was clipped by 8 bases and J by 4 bases, with 14 bases between them. Germline V gives CDR1 MGHDK, CDR2 SYGVNS. The CDR3 covers 13 residues. The CDR3 coding sequence is TGTGCCAGCGCGGGTGGCGGATTCACTGAAGCTTTCTTT. This gives the protein CASAGGGFTEAFF.

The chain is built from TRBV6-1 and TRBJ2-3; D may be TRBD2 (5 bases). The length of the CDR3 is 13 residues. The germline V and J ends were trimmed by 10 bases and 2 bases, with 13 bases remaining between them. From germline, CDR1 is MNHNS and CDR2 SASEGT. This chain's CDR3 is CANNDGVTDTQYF. As DNA, the CDR3 is TGTGCCAACAACGACGGGGTCACAGATACGCAGTATTTT.

The CDR3 region has the DNA TGTGCCAGCAGCCCCCTGGGACAGGGGGACTATGGCTACACCTTC. It codes for CASSPLGQGDYGYTF. This chain joins TRBV11-3 and TRBJ1-2, with 11 bases matching TRBD1. V dropped 5 bases and J dropped 3; count of bases not matched to a gene: 5. Germline V gene data show CDR1 as SGHNT and CDR2 as YENEEA. The CDR3 spans 15 residues.

The chain couples TRBV4-3 to TRBJ1-1; no clear D gene. Trimming cost V 4 bases and J 7 bases, with 16 bases left between them. CDR1 is LGHNA and CDR2 is YSLEER in the germline V gene. The CDR3 has 14 amino acids. The CDR3 bases are TGCGCCAGCAGCCGCTCCCTGGCCAGAAATGAAGCTTTCTTT. Protein: CASSRSLARNEAFF.

V and J are TRBV2 and TRBJ1-2, with TRBD1 matching 11 bases. Trimming cost V 5 bases and J 8 bases; bases outside gene matches: 13. The CDR3 sequence is 16 residues long. From germline, CDR1 is SNHLY and CDR2 FYNNEI. DNA for the CDR3: TGTGCCAGCAGTATCGGACAGGGGGCGCTTCCGGTAGGCTACACCTTC. Translating gives CASSIGQGALPVGYTF. The whole variable domain, filled in from reference TRBV2 and TRBJ1-2, reads EPEVTQTPSHQVTQMGQEVILRCVPISNHLYFYWYRQILGQKVEFLVSFYNNEISEKSEIFDDQFSVERPDGSNFTLKIRSTKLEDSAMYFCASSIGQGALPVGYTFGSGTRLTVV.

A single count supports this clone. The chain combines TRBV9 with TRBJ2-1; 13 bases are shared with TRBD2. With 3 bases clipped from V and 4 bases from J, the junction kept 4 bases outside the gene matches. From germline, CDR1 is SGDLS and CDR2 YYNGEE. The CDR3 runs to 16 residues. As DNA, the CDR3 is TGTGCCAGCAGCGGACTAGCGGGAGGACGTTACAATGAGCAGTTCTTC. Translating it yields CASSGLAGGRYNEQFF.

V is TRBV11-3 and J is TRBJ1-2; D unclear. Germline CDR1 reads SGHNT; CDR2 reads YENEEA. CDR3 length equals 15 residues. The V and J ends lost 5 bases and 3 bases respectively, with 16 bases between them. The CDR3 DNA reads as TGTGCCAGCAGCCCGACAAAATACGGGGACTATGGCTACACCTTC. Residues: CASSPTKYGDYGYTF.

This clone showed up just a few times. The CDR3 region is CAISEYNSYNEQFF. The CDR3 coding sequence is TGTGCCATCAGTGAGTATAACTCCTACAATGAGCAGTTCTTC. The chain links TRBV10-3 to TRBJ2-1; D uncertain. The CDR3 is 14 amino acids. V was cut by 1 base and J by 0 bases, with 4 bases left in between. The V gene's germline CDR1 is ENHRY and CDR2 SYGVKD.

The count of this clone is one. The V gene is TRBV13, the J gene TRBJ2-7, with 10 positions matching TRBD1. The CDR3 totals 14 residues. The germline V gene has CDR1 PRHDT and CDR2 FYEKMQ (reference sequence). J was trimmed by 3 bases and V by 5 bases; bases with no gene match: 4. CDR3 sequence: CASSGRDRGYEQYF. CDR3 sequence (DNA): TGTGCCAGCAGCGGCCGGGACAGGGGCTACGAGCAGTACTTC.

The V call is TRBV19, the J call TRBJ1-6; perhaps TRBD1 as D (5 bases). CDR3 length: 14 residues. Germline V gives CDR1 LNHDA, CDR2 SQIVND (reference sequence). Trimming cost V 3 bases and J 11 bases, with 14 bases left between them. The CDR3 coding sequence is TGTGCCAGTAGTATTCAGGCAGGGAGGCCACCCCTCCACTTT. It translates to CASSIQAGRPPLHF.

The chain employs TRBV5-1 and TRBJ1-1; D is undetermined. V shed 0 bases and J shed 2 bases, with 2 bases lying between them. CDR3 size: 12 residues. CDR1 and CDR2 (germline): SGHRS, YFSETQ. The CDR3 loop reads CASSLANTEAFF. The CDR3 DNA reads TGCGCCAGCAGCTTGGCTAACACTGAAGCTTTCTTT.

This clone appeared a single time. The CDR3 here is CATSLNTGWNIQYF. CDR3 coding DNA: TGTGCCACCAGCCTCAACACAGGGTGGAACATTCAGTACTTC. The chain carries TRBV15 and TRBJ2-4, with a weak D call TRBD1 (6 bases). This CDR3 region has 14 residues. V lost 5 bases, J lost 7 bases, and 15 bases lay in between. CDR1 and CDR2 from the germline V gene are LNHNV and YYDKDF (reference sequence).

The chain combines TRBV16 with TRBJ2-2, with TRBD1 as a possible D gene (6 bases). Deletions cut 1 base from V and 1 base from J, with 13 bases between. CDR1 and CDR2 from the germline V gene are KGHSY and FQNENV. The CDR3 runs to 17 residues. This CDR3 is CASSQFLRTENTGELFF. The CDR3 DNA is TGTGCCAGCAGCCAATTCCTCAGGACAGAGAACACCGGGGAGCTGTTTTTT.

The chain links TRBV6-1 to TRBJ2-1; unclear D gene. Germline assignment: CDR1 MNHNS and CDR2 SASEGT. The germline V and J ends were trimmed by 2 bases and 5 bases, with 16 bases remaining between them. The CDR3 covers 16 residues. The CDR3 reads CASSESHLYPHNEQFF. As DNA, the CDR3 is TGTGCCAGCAGTGAAAGTCACCTCTATCCCCACAATGAGCAGTTCTTC.

A remark on this clone: A read error may account for a junction end that differs from germline. Other nucleotide sequences from this sample produce the same CDR3. The chain uses TRBV5-1 and TRBJ1-3; D is uncertain. The germline V gene encodes CDR1 SGHRS and CDR2 YFSETQ. This CDR3 region has 14 residues. DNA for the CDR3: TGTGCCAGCAGCTTGGAGTTTAGTGGAAACACCATATATTTT. This gives the protein CASSLEFSGNTIYF. Together with reference TRBV5-1 and TRBJ1-3, the CDR3 gives the full variable domain: KAGVTQTPRYLIKTRGQQVTLSCSPISGHRSVSWYQQTPGQGLQFLFEYFSETQRNKGNFPGRFSGRQFSNSRSEMNVSTLELGDSALYLCASSLEFSGNTIYFGEGSWLTVV.

V gene TRBV4-3 combines with J gene TRBJ1-1; D is possibly TRBD1 (5 bases). Germline CDR1 reads LGHNA; CDR2 reads YSLEER. This CDR3 comprises 13 residues. V was cut by 0 bases and J by 11 bases, with 13 bases left in between. The CDR3 DNA follows: TGCGCCAGCAGCCAAGATACCAGGGAGGCGGCTTTCTTT. Translation: CASSQDTREAAFF.

J is TRBJ2-7 and V is TRBV30, with 7 bases aligning to TRBD1. Trimming at V came to 1 base and at J to 5 bases, leaving 2 bases not matched to a gene. Germline V gene data show CDR1 as GTSNPN and CDR2 as SVGIG (reference sequence). The CDR3 covers 12 residues. CDR3 protein: CAWSGQGHEQYF. CDR3 coding DNA: TGTGCCTGGAGTGGACAGGGTCACGAGCAGTACTTC.

The chain has TRBV4-3 and TRBJ2-3; the match to TRBD2 covers 9 bases. The junction had 4 bases not matched to a gene; V was cut back by 3 bases and J by 3 bases. Germline CDR1 reads LGHNA; CDR2 reads YSLEER. The CDR3 length is 15 residues. DNA for the CDR3: TGCGCCAGCAGCCATGGCGGGGGGGCGACAGATACGCAGTATTTT. Translating it yields CASSHGGGATDTQYF.